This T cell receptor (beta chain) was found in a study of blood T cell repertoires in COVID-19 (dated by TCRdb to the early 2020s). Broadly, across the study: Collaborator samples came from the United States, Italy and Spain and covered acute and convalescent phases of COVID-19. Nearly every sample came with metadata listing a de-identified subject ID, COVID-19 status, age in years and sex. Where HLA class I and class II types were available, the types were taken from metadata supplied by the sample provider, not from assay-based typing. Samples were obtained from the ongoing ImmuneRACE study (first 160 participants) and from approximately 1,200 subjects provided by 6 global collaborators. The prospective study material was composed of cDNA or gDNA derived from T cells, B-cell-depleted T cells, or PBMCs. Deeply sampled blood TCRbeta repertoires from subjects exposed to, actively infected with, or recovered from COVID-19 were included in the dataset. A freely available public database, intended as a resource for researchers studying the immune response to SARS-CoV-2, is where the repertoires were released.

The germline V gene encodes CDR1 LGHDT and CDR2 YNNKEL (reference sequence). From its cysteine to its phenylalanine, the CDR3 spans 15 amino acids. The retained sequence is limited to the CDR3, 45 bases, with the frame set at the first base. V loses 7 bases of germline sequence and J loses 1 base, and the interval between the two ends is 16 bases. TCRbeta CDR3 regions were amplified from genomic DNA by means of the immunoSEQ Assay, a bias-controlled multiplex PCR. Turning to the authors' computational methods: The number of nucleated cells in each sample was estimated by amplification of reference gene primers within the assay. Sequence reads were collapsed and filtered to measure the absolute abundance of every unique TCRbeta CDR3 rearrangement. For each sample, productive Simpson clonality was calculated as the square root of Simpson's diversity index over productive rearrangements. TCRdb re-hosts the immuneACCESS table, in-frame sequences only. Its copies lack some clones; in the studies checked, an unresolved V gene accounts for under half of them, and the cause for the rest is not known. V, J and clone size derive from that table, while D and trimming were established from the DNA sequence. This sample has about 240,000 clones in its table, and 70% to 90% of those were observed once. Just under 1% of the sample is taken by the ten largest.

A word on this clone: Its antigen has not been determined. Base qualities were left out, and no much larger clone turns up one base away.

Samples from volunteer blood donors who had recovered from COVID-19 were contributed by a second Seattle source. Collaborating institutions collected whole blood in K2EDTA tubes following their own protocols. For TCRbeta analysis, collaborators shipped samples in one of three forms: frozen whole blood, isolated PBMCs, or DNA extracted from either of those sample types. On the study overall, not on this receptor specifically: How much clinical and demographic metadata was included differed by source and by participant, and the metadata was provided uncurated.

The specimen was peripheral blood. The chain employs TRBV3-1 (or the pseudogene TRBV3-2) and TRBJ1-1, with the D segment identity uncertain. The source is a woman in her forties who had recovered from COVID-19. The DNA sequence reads TGTGCCAGCACCCCTGGGCCCGGGGAGAACACTGAAGCTTTCTTT. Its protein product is CASTPGPGENTEAFF.